Given below is one T cell receptor (beta chain) in context. No antigen is known for it. The data derive from a study of vaccination effects on CD4 cells after COVID-19. Study information: Each participant was given two doses of one vaccine (BNT162b2 or mRNA-1273). Study observations and caveats: Clones that were induced by infection or by vaccine showed marked contraction late after vaccination. There was only 1 of 255 vaccine-induced clones in healthy vaccinees that cross-reacted with common cold coronaviruses.

This CDR3 is 16 amino acids long. Trimming shortened V by 1 base and J by 7 bases, and 17 bases separated the two germline ends. Germline V gene data show CDR1 as LNHDA and CDR2 as SQIVND (reference sequence). Expansion of antigen-specific CD4+ T cells with viral peptide pools was carried out by the ViraFEST assay before sequencing. Isolating CD4+ T cells followed 9 to 10 days of culture. Nucleocapsid antibodies stayed negative before and after vaccination, showing no earlier SARS-CoV-2 infection. Peptides at roughly 10 ug/ml and IL-2 at 10 IU/ml were added to some 2 million PBMC per well. Clones were sequenced by immunoSEQ multiplex PCR, and TCRdb holds only the in-frame ones, with some missing. The table shows 62,000 or so clones, with 75% to 85% occurring only once.

This clonotype was obtained from a human donor who received a COVID-19 vaccine. The specimen comprised CD4+ T cells from PBMCs cultured with SARS-CoV-2 spike peptides, sampled before COVID-19 vaccination. The V call is TRBV19, the J call TRBJ2-1, with D possibly TRBD1 on 5 matching bases. CDR3 nucleotide sequence: TGTGCCAGTAGTATAGGGATGGGGCCCATAACGAATGAGCAGTTCTTC. Amino acids: CASSIGMGPITNEQFF.